One and the same sample provided the 9 T cell receptor beta chains below, sequenced in a study of shared clonotypes between healthy human individuals. Only in-frame clones appear in the TCRdb table, and some are missing; sequencing was by immunoSEQ multiplex PCR. The sample includes roughly 2 million clones, roughly 94% of them seen just once. The sequenced sample consisted of naive CD4+ T cells sorted from blood. Stated subset: CD45RA+ positively selected. These receptors were collected from a man aged 18 to 30 in good health.

The J gene is TRBJ2-7, the V gene TRBV25-1, with D hard to call. Per germline, CDR1 MGHDK and CDR2 SYGVNS. The CDR3 has 15 amino acids. V was trimmed by 2 bases and J by 4 bases, leaving 15 bases between them. CDR3 bases: TGTGCCAGCAGTGAACAGCACAGCCTTATTTACGAGCAGTACTTC. Translated, it gives CASSEQHSLIYEQYF.

The chain is built from TRBV2 and TRBJ2-3; 7 nucleotides agree with TRBD2. J lost 2 bases, V lost 4 bases, and 6 bases had no gene match. The length of the CDR3 is 15 residues. Germline assignment: CDR1 SNHLY and CDR2 FYNNEI. In DNA, the CDR3 is TGTGCCAGCAGTGGACAGCGGGGCGACACAGATACGCAGTATTTT. It codes for CASSGQRGDTDTQYF. The full variable domain, its missing parts supplied by reference TRBV2 and TRBJ2-3, is EPEVTQTPSHQVTQMGQEVILRCVPISNHLYFYWYRQILGQKVEFLVSFYNNEISEKSEIFDDQFSVERPDGSNFTLKIRSTKLEDSAMYFCASSGQRGDTDTQYFGPGTRLTVL.

The chain uses TRBV6-5 and TRBJ2-7, with D unclear. There are 13 residues in the CDR3. Deletions cut 2 bases from V and 9 bases from J, with 14 bases between. CDR1 is MNHEY and CDR2 is SVGAGI in the germline V gene. Here the CDR3 reads CASSYDARPPQYF. DNA for the CDR3: TGTGCCAGCAGTTACGATGCCAGGCCGCCGCAGTACTTC.

The chain links TRBV5-1 to TRBJ2-1; TRBD1 matches at 7 bases. Trimming cost V 3 bases and J 1 base; bases outside gene matches: 7. This CDR3 has 16 amino acids. Germline V gene sequence: CDR1 SGHRS, CDR2 YFSETQ. The CDR3 DNA reads as TGCGCCAGCAGCTACCGAACAGGGGAGTCCTACAATGAGCAGTTCTTC. Translating it yields CASSYRTGESYNEQFF.

The CDR3 spells CASSPRRQGADTQYF. The CDR3 region has the DNA TGTGCCAGCAGTCCCCGGAGGCAGGGGGCGGATACGCAGTATTTT. This rearrangement joins TRBV6-1 to TRBJ2-3; 8 bases match TRBD1. With 5 bases clipped from V and 6 bases from J, the junction kept 10 bases outside the gene matches. Germline values: CDR1 MNHNS, CDR2 SASEGT. CDR3 length: 15 amino acids.

The J gene is TRBJ2-5, the V gene TRBV5-1, with D perhaps matching TRBD2 (5 bases). This CDR3 comprises 15 residues. The V gene's germline CDR1 is SGHRS and CDR2 YFSETQ. V was pared by 4 bases and J by 5 bases, with 18 bases between. DNA of the CDR3: TGCGCCAGCAGCCCGGTGGGTCTCGGCGGGGAGACCCAGTACTTC. It yields the protein CASSPVGLGGETQYF.

Only one count was recorded for this clone. The chain recombines TRBV2 with TRBJ1-3, with D possibly being TRBD1 (6 bases). The V end lost 4 bases, the J end lost 8 bases, and 15 bases lay between the germline ends. The CDR3 sequence is 14 residues long. The germline V gene encodes CDR1 SNHLY and CDR2 FYNNEI. The CDR3 region is CASSGMSRGDTIYF. DNA for the CDR3: TGTGCCAGCAGTGGGATGTCGAGGGGGGACACCATATATTTT.

The chain links TRBV6-1 to TRBJ1-1; tentative D call: TRBD1 (6 bases). The germline CDR1 and CDR2 sequences are MNHNS and SASEGT. This CDR3 region has 14 residues. V shed 6 bases and J shed 0 bases, with 11 bases lying between them. The DNA for the CDR3 is TGTGCCAGCAGGATACAGGGAATGAACACTGAAGCTTTCTTT. This codes for CASRIQGMNTEAFF.

The V and J genes are TRBV7-6 and TRBJ1-5; D gene unclear. The CDR3 extends over 13 amino acids. Trimming removed 0 bases from V and 2 bases from J, with 2 bases in between. Germline assignment: CDR1 SGHVS and CDR2 FNYEAQ. The CDR3 loop is CASSLARNQPQHF. The CDR3 coding sequence is TGTGCCAGCAGCTTAGCGCGCAATCAGCCCCAGCATTTT.